The subject of this entry is one T cell receptor beta chain. Its antigen is unknown. Base qualities are not provided; no much larger clone lies one nucleotide away. In the germline V gene, CDR1 corresponds to SQVTM and CDR2 to ANQGSEA. V is shortened by 7 bases, J by 3 bases, and the region joining them spans 6 bases. The CDR3 holds 11 amino acids from the cysteine to the phenylalanine. Only the CDR3 DNA stays, 33 bases, in frame from base 1. The data belong to a study of OX40 agonist ivuxolimab in advanced cancers. Looking at the study overall: Ivuxolimab, which targeted the costimulatory receptor OX40 (CD134), was an agonistic, fully human IgG2 monoclonal antibody. Patients were allowed to have had prior anti-PD-1, anti-PD-L1 or anti-CTLA-4 therapy, and around 43% of the dose-escalation patients had been treated with checkpoint inhibitors. Intravenous ivuxolimab was administered to patients every 2 weeks at six dose levels: 0.01, 0.1, 0.3, 1.5, 3 and 10 mg/kg. In the dose-escalation cohort, more than 75% of patients were male, and the mean age was approximately 60 years, with a range of roughly 23 to 85. Among the 52 dose-escalation patients, some 19 had hepatocellular carcinoma, approximately 15 melanoma, 9 renal cell carcinoma and 9 head and neck cancer. The point of sequencing TCRbeta in the periphery was to test whether ivuxolimab changed TCR sequence diversity and drove clonal T-cell expansion. Partial responses occurred in three dose-escalation patients, of whom one had hepatocellular carcinoma and two had cutaneous melanoma. The paper reports the monotherapy dose-escalation portion (N = 52 patients) of the phase I ivuxolimab trial. Paper-wide results and their limitations: After ivuxolimab, CD8+ T cells had more expanded clones than CD4+ T cells on average. At doses of 0.1 to 3.0 mg/kg, clonal expansion of both CD4+ and CD8+ T cells in blood was seen between baseline and week 6. In the 0.1-3.0 mg/kg groups, partial responders had among the lowest normalized peripheral clonal expansion, particularly in CD8+ T cells. The antigen specificity of the clonally expanded peripheral T cells was not determined. Low levels of normalized T-cell clonal expansion were also seen in some patients who did not respond.

For sequencing of the TCRbeta CDR3 region, genomic DNA was extracted from the sorted cells. TCRbeta CDR3 regions were sequenced using the immunoSEQ Assay. The source is immuneACCESS, and TCRdb retained only in-frame sequences with V and J called. Part of the clones is not carried over; for the studies checked, unresolved V genes explain less than half of this, and the remainder is unexplained. The sample has just over 95,000 clones on record, about 90% of them singletons. In total, the top ten clones hold 0.15% to 0.2% of the sample. Patients with autoimmune disease history or receiving systemic immunosuppression were excluded from the trial. Peripheral blood for TCR sequencing was collected from all dose cohorts at baseline, on cycle 4 day 1, and on cycle 7 day 1. The samples were drawn from a first-in-human, open-label, multicenter phase I dose-escalation trial of ivuxolimab. The trial enrolled adults with locally advanced or metastatic head and neck squamous cell, hepatocellular, melanoma or renal cell carcinoma. Before TCR sequencing, CD4+ T cells and CD8+ T cells from peripheral blood were sorted into separate populations.

The chain links TRBV29-1 with TRBJ2-2, with the D segment identity uncertain. The clonotype was recovered from an adult with an advanced solid tumor such as melanoma, head and neck, liver or kidney cancer. The material was CD4+ or CD8+ T cells sorted from blood, obtained in a trial of the OX40 agonist ivuxolimab. In nucleotide form, the sequence is TGCAGCGCCAGACACACCGGGGAGCTGTTTTTT. This sequence encodes CSARHTGELFF.